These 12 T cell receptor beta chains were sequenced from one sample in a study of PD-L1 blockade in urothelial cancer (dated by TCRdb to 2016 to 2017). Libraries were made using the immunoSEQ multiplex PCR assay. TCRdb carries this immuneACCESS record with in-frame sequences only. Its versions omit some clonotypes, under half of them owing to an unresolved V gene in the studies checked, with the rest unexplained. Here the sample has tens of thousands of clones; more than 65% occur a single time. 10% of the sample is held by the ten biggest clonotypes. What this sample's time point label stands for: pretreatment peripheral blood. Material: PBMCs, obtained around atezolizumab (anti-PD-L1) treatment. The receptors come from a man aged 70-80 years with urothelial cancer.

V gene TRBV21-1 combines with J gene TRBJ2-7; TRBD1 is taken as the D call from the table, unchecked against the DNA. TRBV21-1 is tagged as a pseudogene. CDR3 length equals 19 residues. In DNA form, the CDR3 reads TGTGCCAGCAGCAAAGACAAGGGACAGGGTACCTCTCCTAACTACGAGCAGTACTTC. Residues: CASSKDKGQGTSPNYEQYF.

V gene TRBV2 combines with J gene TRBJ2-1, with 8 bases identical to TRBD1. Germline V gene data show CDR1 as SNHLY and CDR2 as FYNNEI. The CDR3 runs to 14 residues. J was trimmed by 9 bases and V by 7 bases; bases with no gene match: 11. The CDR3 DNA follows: TGTGCCAGCACCTCGTGGCAGGGGGCTGGTGAGCAGTTCTTC. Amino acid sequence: CASTSWQGAGEQFF.

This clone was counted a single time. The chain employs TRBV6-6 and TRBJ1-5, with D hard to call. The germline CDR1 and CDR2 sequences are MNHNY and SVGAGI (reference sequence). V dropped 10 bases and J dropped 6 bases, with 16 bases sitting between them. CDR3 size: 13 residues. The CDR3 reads CATRTDAGQPQHF. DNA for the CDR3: TGTGCCACCAGGACGGATGCAGGTCAGCCCCAGCATTTT.

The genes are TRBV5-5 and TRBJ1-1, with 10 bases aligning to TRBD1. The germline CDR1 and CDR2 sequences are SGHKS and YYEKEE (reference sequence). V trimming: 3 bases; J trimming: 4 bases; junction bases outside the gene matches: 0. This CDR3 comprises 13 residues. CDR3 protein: CASSWTGGTEAFF. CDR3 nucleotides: TGTGCCAGCAGCTGGACAGGGGGCACTGAAGCTTTCTTT.

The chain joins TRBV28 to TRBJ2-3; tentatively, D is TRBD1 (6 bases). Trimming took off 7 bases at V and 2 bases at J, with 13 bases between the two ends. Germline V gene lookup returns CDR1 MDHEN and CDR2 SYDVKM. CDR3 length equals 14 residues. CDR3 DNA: TGTGCCAGCATTGAGGGACAAAACACAGATACGCAGTATTTT. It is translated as CASIEGQNTDTQYF.

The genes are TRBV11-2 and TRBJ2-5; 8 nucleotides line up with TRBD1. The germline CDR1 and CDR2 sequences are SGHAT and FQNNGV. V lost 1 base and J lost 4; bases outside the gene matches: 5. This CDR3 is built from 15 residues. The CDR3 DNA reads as TGTGCCAGCAGCTTAGGGGGACAGGCGGGAGAGACCCAGTACTTC. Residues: CASSLGGQAGETQYF.

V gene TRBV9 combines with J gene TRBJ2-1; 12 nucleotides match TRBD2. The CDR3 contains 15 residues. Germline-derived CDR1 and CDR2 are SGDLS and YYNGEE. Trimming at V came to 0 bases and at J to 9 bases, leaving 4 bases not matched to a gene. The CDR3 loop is CASSVVPGLAGEQFF. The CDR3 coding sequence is TGTGCCAGCAGCGTAGTGCCGGGACTAGCGGGTGAGCAGTTCTTC.

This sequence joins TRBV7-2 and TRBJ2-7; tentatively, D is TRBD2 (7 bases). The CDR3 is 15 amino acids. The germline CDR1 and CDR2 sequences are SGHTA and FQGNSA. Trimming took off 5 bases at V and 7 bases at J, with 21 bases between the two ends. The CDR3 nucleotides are TGTGCCAGCAGCCTACAGGTGGGGGGGCCGAGGGAGCAGTACTTC. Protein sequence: CASSLQVGGPREQYF.

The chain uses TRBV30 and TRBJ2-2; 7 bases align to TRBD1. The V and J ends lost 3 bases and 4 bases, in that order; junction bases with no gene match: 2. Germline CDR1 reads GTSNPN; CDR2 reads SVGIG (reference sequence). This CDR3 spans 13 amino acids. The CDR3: CAWRQGFTGELFF. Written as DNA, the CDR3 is TGTGCCTGGAGACAGGGGTTCACCGGGGAGCTGTTTTTT.

The CDR3 DNA is TGTGCCAGTAGTATAGGGCGACTAGCGGGAGTGGTAGATACGCAGTATTTT. Its protein is CASSIGRLAGVVDTQYF. The chain carries TRBV19 and TRBJ2-3, with 12 bases aligning to TRBD2. Per the germline V gene, CDR1 is LNHDA and CDR2 is SQIVND (reference sequence). The CDR3 runs to 17 residues. V shed 1 base, J shed 5 bases, and the junction held 7 bases outside the gene matches. Variable domain in full (rest from reference TRBV19 and TRBJ2-3): DGGITQSPKYLFRKEGQNVTLSCEQNLNHDAMYWYRQDPGQGLRLIYYSQIVNDFQKGDIAEGYSVSREKKESFPLTVTSAQKNPTAFYLCASSIGRLAGVVDTQYFGPGTRLTVL.

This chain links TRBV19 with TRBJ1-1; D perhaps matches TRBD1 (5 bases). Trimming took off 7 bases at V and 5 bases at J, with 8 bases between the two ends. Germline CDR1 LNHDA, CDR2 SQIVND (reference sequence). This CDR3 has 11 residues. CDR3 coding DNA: TGTGCCAGTATCCGGGGGACTGAAGCTTTCTTT. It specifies CASIRGTEAFF.

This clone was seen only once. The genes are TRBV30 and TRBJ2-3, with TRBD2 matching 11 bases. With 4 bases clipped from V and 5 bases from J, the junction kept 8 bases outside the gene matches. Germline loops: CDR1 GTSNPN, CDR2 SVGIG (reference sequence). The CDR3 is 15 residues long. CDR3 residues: CAWKILAGEVDTQYF. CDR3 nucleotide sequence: TGTGCCTGGAAGATACTAGCGGGAGAGGTAGATACGCAGTATTTT.